Shown below are 30 T cell receptor beta chains from a single sample sequenced in a study of T-cell reconstitution after alpha-beta-depleted transplantation in children. Unique molecular identifiers were used in preparing the TCRbeta library. TCRdb called the PCR reads again in MiXCR, with one record for every CDR3 protein. The sample yields around 450,000 distinct CDR3 sequences, roughly 16% seen once. Sample: PBMCs, mostly from graft donor cells, taken 360 days after TCRalphabeta/CD19-depleted stem cell transplant. These receptors all come from a boy in the first two years of life who had a stem cell transplant for Wiskott-Aldrich syndrome, so the T cells may come from the graft donor.

The chain couples TRBV29-1 to TRBJ2-3; D is uncertain. Germline V gene lookup returns CDR1 SQVTM and CDR2 ANQGSEA. Trimming shortened V by 5 bases and J by 6 bases, and 12 bases separated the two germline ends. This CDR3 spans 12 amino acids. In nucleotides, the CDR3 is TGCAGCGTTCTCTGGGGTTTTGATACGCAGTATTTT. Translated: CSVLWGFDTQYF.

The chain has TRBV11-3 and TRBJ2-5, with a weak D call TRBD1 (6 bases). The CDR3 loop spans 14 amino acids. Between the trimmed V and J ends, which lost 5 bases and 2 bases, there was a span of 12 bases. The germline gives CDR1 SGHNT, CDR2 YENEEA. CDR3 DNA sequence: TGTGCCAGCAGCCGAAACAGGGCGCAAGAGACCCAGTACTTC. Translating gives CASSRNRAQETQYF.

This clonotype was detected ten times or more. The genes are TRBV24-1 and TRBJ2-1; 8 bases line up with TRBD2. Germline trimming cut 7 bases from V and 7 bases from J; bases unmatched to any gene: 5. The CDR3 has 13 residues. The germline gives CDR1 KGHDR, CDR2 SFDVKD. The CDR3, as DNA: TGTGCCACCAGGGGACTAGAAGGGAATGAGCAGTTCTTC. This translates into CATRGLEGNEQFF.

This clonotype was found a few times. The rearrangement uses TRBV4-3 and TRBJ2-5, with 12 bases identical to TRBD2. CDR1 is LGHNA and CDR2 is YSLEER in the germline V gene. This CDR3 spans 17 amino acids. The V and J ends lost 2 bases and 4 bases, in that order; junction bases with no gene match: 8. The CDR3 nucleotides are TGCGCCAGCAGCCAACAAGCGCTAGCGGGAGGGCGAGAGACCCAGTACTTC. Translated: CASSQQALAGGRETQYF.

There are many counts of this clonotype. The chain has TRBV7-8 and TRBJ2-1; 13 bases agree with TRBD2. The V gene's germline CDR1 is SGHVS and CDR2 FQNEAQ. Trimming removed 2 bases from V and 1 base from J; junction bases left unmatched: 2. The CDR3 loop spans 17 amino acids. This chain's CDR3 is CASSLRTSGSSYNEQFF. For the CDR3, the DNA is TGTGCCAGCAGCTTAAGGACTAGCGGGAGTTCCTACAATGAGCAGTTCTTC.

This chain connects TRBV20-1 to TRBJ2-7; tentatively, D is TRBD1 (6 bases). Trimming shortened V by 0 bases and J by 0 bases, and 9 bases separated the two germline ends. The CDR3 is 14 amino acids. CDR1 is DFQATT, CDR2 SNEGSKA, per germline (reference sequence). CDR3 sequence: CSARDPTGSYEQYF. DNA for the CDR3: TGCAGTGCTAGAGATCCGACAGGCTCCTACGAGCAGTACTTC.

The rearrangement uses TRBV19 and TRBJ2-3, with 12 nucleotides matching TRBD2. The CDR3 extends over 15 amino acids. CDR1 is LNHDA, CDR2 SQIVND, per germline (reference sequence). J was trimmed by 9 bases and V by 1 base; bases with no gene match: 5. The CDR3 is CASSIGLAGVGTQYF. CDR3 DNA sequence: TGTGCCAGTAGTATAGGACTAGCGGGAGTAGGCACGCAGTATTTT.

The chain joins TRBV5-1 to TRBJ2-3, with 12 bases fitting TRBD2. This CDR3 is built from 16 residues. CDR1 is SGHRS and CDR2 is YFSETQ in the germline V gene. The V and J ends lost 0 bases and 4 bases, in that order; junction bases with no gene match: 3. The DNA for the CDR3 is TGCGCCAGCAGCTTGGGCAGGACTAGCGGGGCAGATACGCAGTATTTT. Residues: CASSLGRTSGADTQYF.

The chain couples TRBV4-3 to TRBJ2-7, with D maybe TRBD2 (5 bases). Germline V gene sequence: CDR1 LGHNA, CDR2 YSLEER. The CDR3 totals 16 residues. Trimming removed 0 bases from V and 2 bases from J, with 14 bases in between. CDR3: CASSQDWRALTYEQYF. The CDR3 nucleotides are TGCGCCAGCAGCCAAGATTGGCGGGCCTTAACCTACGAGCAGTACTTC.

The rearrangement uses TRBV5-1 and TRBJ2-4; D not certain. This CDR3 contains 13 residues. Germline lookup yields CDR1 SGHRS and CDR2 YFSETQ. The ends were cut back, 3 bases at V and 3 bases at J, with 7 bases in the middle. Written as DNA, the CDR3 is TGCGCCAGCAGCTCCCTAGGCAAAAACATTCAGTACTTC. Translating it yields CASSSLGKNIQYF.

This chain uses TRBV5-6 with TRBJ2-4; D is undetermined. V shed 2 bases and J shed 3 bases, with 18 bases lying between them. The germline V gene encodes CDR1 SGHDT and CDR2 YYEEEE. The CDR3 covers 17 residues. The CDR3 sequence: CASSFMSPLRIKNIQYF. The CDR3 coding sequence is TGTGCCAGCAGCTTTATGAGCCCTCTACGGATCAAAAACATTCAGTACTTC.

Turning to this clonotype: Relative to the germline gene, one junction end is altered; a read error may explain this. The J gene is TRBJ2-7, the V gene TRBV29-1; 8 nucleotides align to TRBD2. Germline assignment: CDR1 SQVTM and CDR2 ANQGSEA. The CDR3 has 13 amino acids. The CDR3 loop is CSTRGGNYYEKYF. The CDR3 region has the DNA TGCAGCACTCGGGGGGGGAATTACTACGAGAAGTACTTC.

This clonotype came up a few times. The V and J genes are TRBV12-3 or TRBV12-4 and TRBJ2-7; TRBD1 or TRBD2 may be the D gene (5 bases each). The V end was cut by 6 bases, the J end by 7 bases, with 16 bases between. The CDR3 is made up of 13 amino acids. The CDR3 protein is CASSEGKYGEQYF. CDR3 nucleotide sequence: TGTGCCAGCAGCGAGGGGAAATATGGAGAGCAGTACTTC.

The gene calls are TRBV12-3 or TRBV12-4 and TRBJ2-2; TRBD2 aligns across 9 bases. The CDR3 extends over 18 amino acids. The junction had 17 bases not matched to a gene; V was cut back by 6 bases and J by 6 bases. In DNA form, the CDR3 reads TGTGCCAGCAGGACCTTGGGGCTAGCGGGGATCGCGGCCGGGGAGCTGTTTTTT. Amino acid sequence: CASRTLGLAGIAAGELFF.

There are a few counts of this clonotype. The V gene is TRBV7-8, the J gene TRBJ2-3; TRBD2 might be the D (5 bases). Germline V CDR1 and CDR2: SGHVS, FQNEAQ. The CDR3 sequence is 16 residues long. Trimming left V 3 bases short and J 0 bases short, with 13 bases between. The CDR3 region is CASSFYGVTSTDTQYF. In DNA, the CDR3 is TGTGCCAGCAGCTTCTACGGGGTAACCAGCACAGATACGCAGTATTTT. Looking up the rest from reference TRBV7-8 and TRBJ2-3 gives the full variable domain: GAGVSQSPRYKVAKRGQDVALRCDPISGHVSLFWYQQALGQGPEFLTYFQNEAQLDKSGLPSDRFFAERPEGSVSTLKIQRTQQEDSAVYLCASSFYGVTSTDTQYFGPGTRLTVL.

This clonotype was seen only a few times. The chain carries TRBV11-2 and TRBJ2-6; D uncertain. The CDR3 totals 17 residues. Germline values: CDR1 SGHAT, CDR2 FQNNGV. Trimming cost V 4 bases and J 4 bases, with 17 bases left between them. The CDR3 region has the DNA TGTGCCAGCAGCTCCCGTTCCTTCAATGCCGGGGCCAACGTCCTGACTTTC. This sequence encodes CASSSRSFNAGANVLTF.

This clonotype was counted ten times or more. V gene TRBV10-3 combines with J gene TRBJ2-3; possibly TRBD2 for D (6 bases). The CDR3 runs 16 residues. The V end lost 4 bases, the J end lost 2 bases, and 16 bases lay between the germline ends. Germline lookup yields CDR1 ENHRY and CDR2 SYGVKD. CDR3 nucleotides: TGTGCCATCAGTGTAAATACCGGGACTCACACAGATACGCAGTATTTT. Amino acid sequence: CAISVNTGTHTDTQYF.

The rearrangement links TRBV6-2 or TRBV6-3 to TRBJ2-1; 8 nucleotides line up with TRBD2. CDR1 MNHEY and CDR2 SVGEGT come from the germline V gene. The ends lost 6 bases at V and 2 bases at J; junction bases unmatched: 3. This CDR3 has 14 amino acids. Written as DNA, the CDR3 is TGTGCCAGCAGAAAGCGGGAGACCTACAATGAGCAGTTCTTC. The encoded protein is CASRKRETYNEQFF.

This clonotype has just a few counts. The rearrangement uses TRBV29-1 and TRBJ2-4, with D perhaps matching TRBD2 (6 bases). This CDR3 is built from 15 residues. The germline V gene has CDR1 SQVTM and CDR2 ANQGSEA. Trimming pared 4 bases from V and 4 bases from J, leaving 17 bases between. CDR3 residues: CSVGPLGTLKNIQYF. CDR3 DNA sequence: TGCAGCGTTGGGCCCCTCGGGACTCTTAAAAACATTCAGTACTTC.

This clonotype has only a few counts. The V call is TRBV20-1, the J call TRBJ2-1; D ambiguous. The V and J ends lost 0 bases and 3 bases respectively, with 9 bases between them. Looked up from germline, CDR1 is DFQATT and CDR2 is SNEGSKA (reference sequence). CDR3 size: 14 residues. This chain's CDR3 is CSARDPNLYNEQFF. DNA for the CDR3: TGCAGTGCTAGAGATCCTAACCTCTACAATGAGCAGTTCTTC.

This clonotype has a handful of counts. This chain uses TRBV6-5 with TRBJ2-1; D perhaps matches TRBD1 (6 bases). V was pared by 0 bases and J by 5 bases, with 14 bases between. Germline lookup yields CDR1 MNHEY and CDR2 SVGAGI. This CDR3 contains 16 residues. CDR3 region: CASSYSVGARHNEQFF. The CDR3 DNA reads TGTGCCAGCAGTTACTCGGTGGGGGCGCGACACAATGAGCAGTTCTTC.

This clonotype has more than one count but fewer than ten. The genes are TRBV13 and TRBJ2-3; a possible D gene is TRBD1 (5 bases). CDR1 is PRHDT, CDR2 FYEKMQ, per germline (reference sequence). There are 17 residues in the CDR3. The V and J ends lost 5 bases and 2 bases respectively, with 20 bases between them. The CDR3 protein is CASSPCPSRVVTDTQYF. The CDR3, as DNA: TGTGCCAGCAGCCCCTGCCCGAGCAGGGTTGTCACAGATACGCAGTATTTT.

This chain connects TRBV29-1 to TRBJ1-1; D ambiguous. Germline CDR1 SQVTM, CDR2 ANQGSEA. Trimming shortened V by 5 bases and J by 0 bases, and 10 bases separated the two germline ends. The CDR3 spans 13 residues. The CDR3 DNA sequence: TGCAGCGTTACACGGAAAATGAACACTGAAGCTTTCTTT. The encoded protein is CSVTRKMNTEAFF.

This clonotype was picked up a small number of times. The chain has TRBV9 and TRBJ1-2; no reliable D call. Germline V gives CDR1 SGDLS, CDR2 YYNGEE. The CDR3 totals 13 residues. V was pared by 1 base and J by 7 bases, with 11 bases between. The CDR3 loop is CASSVRPLGGYTF. Here the CDR3 DNA reads TGTGCCAGCAGCGTAAGACCCCTCGGTGGCTACACCTTC.

This clonotype has a handful of counts. This rearrangement joins TRBV20-1 to TRBJ1-5, with D hard to call. V lost 2 bases to trimming and J lost 0 bases, with 8 bases between them. The germline CDR1 and CDR2 sequences are DFQATT and SNEGSKA (reference sequence). This CDR3 is built from 14 residues. In DNA, the CDR3 is TGCAGTGCTAGACTTGGGCTTAGCAATCAGCCCCAGCATTTT. It encodes CSARLGLSNQPQHF.

V is TRBV10-3 and J is TRBJ1-5; TRBD1 aligns across 10 bases. CDR1 and CDR2 from the germline V gene are ENHRY and SYGVKD. This CDR3 has 15 amino acids. Trimming removed 6 bases from V and 3 bases from J; junction bases left unmatched: 5. CDR3 nucleotide sequence: TGTGCCATCAGCCCGGGACAGGGGATCAATCAGCCCCAGCATTTT. Translating it yields CAISPGQGINQPQHF.

There are a few counts of this clonotype. This chain connects TRBV10-3 to TRBJ2-5; 9 bases line up with TRBD2. CDR3 length: 13 amino acids. Germline assignment: CDR1 ENHRY and CDR2 SYGVKD. Trimming cost V 11 bases and J 9 bases; bases outside gene matches: 13. CDR3 protein: CAASAGGTRAQYF. In DNA, the CDR3 is TGTGCCGCATCAGCGGGGGGTACAAGGGCCCAGTACTTC.

The sample holds a few counts of this clonotype. The chain links TRBV6-1 to TRBJ2-6; 9 bases fit TRBD1. The CDR3 extends over 17 amino acids. After removal of 6 bases from V and 2 bases from J, the junction contained 8 bases not matched to a gene. The germline CDR1 and CDR2 sequences are MNHNS and SASEGT. For the CDR3, the DNA is TGTGCCAGCAGACACAGGGGGCGAAGAACTGGGGCCAACGTCCTGACTTTC. Protein product: CASRHRGRRTGANVLTF.

This sequence joins TRBV24-1 and TRBJ2-1; TRBD2 matches at 10 bases. Looked up from germline, CDR1 is KGHDR and CDR2 is SFDVKD. V lost 6 bases to trimming and J lost 6 bases; unmatched junction nucleotides: 4. This CDR3 is 14 amino acids long. The DNA of the CDR3 is TGTGCCACCAGTATGGGACTAGCGTTCAATGAGCAGTTCTTC. This sequence encodes CATSMGLAFNEQFF.

The chain employs TRBV19 and TRBJ2-7; D unresolved. Per germline, CDR1 LNHDA and CDR2 SQIVND (reference sequence). V lost 2 bases to trimming and J lost 0 bases, with 8 bases between them. This CDR3 region has 14 residues. CDR3 protein: CASSIYSTSYEQYF. CDR3 coding DNA: TGTGCCAGTAGTATATATTCCACCTCCTACGAGCAGTACTTC. Supplemented by reference TRBV19 and TRBJ2-7, the full variable domain reads DGGITQSPKYLFRKEGQNVTLSCEQNLNHDAMYWYRQDPGQGLRLIYYSQIVNDFQKGDIAEGYSVSREKKESFPLTVTSAQKNPTAFYLCASSIYSTSYEQYFGPGTRLTVT.